Sequencing of this T cell receptor beta chain was carried out in a study of vaccination and CD4 T cells after COVID-19. This clonotype is a singleton in its sample. Its specificity is not known. The treatment denotes: roughly nine-day PBMC culture with coronavirus spike peptide pools or control peptides (ViraFEST assay). Cultured CD4+ T cells had their DNA profiled by the Oncomine TCR Beta short-read assay. MiXCR was run by TCRdb on the PCR reads, yielding one entry per CDR3 protein. The repertoire holds 15,000 to 20,000 distinct CDR3 sequences, with approximately 46% as singletons. The sample was CD4+ T cells from blood, cultured in vitro. The clonotype was recovered from a human donor who had recovered from COVID-19.

DNA of the CDR3: TGCAGCGTTGAAAGGTGGACTAGCGGGAGCTTAAATGAGCAGTTCTTC. It yields the protein CSVERWTSGSLNEQFF. The V gene is TRBV29-1, the J gene TRBJ2-1; TRBD2 matches at 13 bases. The CDR3 has 16 residues. The germline V gene has CDR1 SQVTM and CDR2 ANQGSEA. V dropped 2 bases and J dropped 7; count of bases not matched to a gene: 8.